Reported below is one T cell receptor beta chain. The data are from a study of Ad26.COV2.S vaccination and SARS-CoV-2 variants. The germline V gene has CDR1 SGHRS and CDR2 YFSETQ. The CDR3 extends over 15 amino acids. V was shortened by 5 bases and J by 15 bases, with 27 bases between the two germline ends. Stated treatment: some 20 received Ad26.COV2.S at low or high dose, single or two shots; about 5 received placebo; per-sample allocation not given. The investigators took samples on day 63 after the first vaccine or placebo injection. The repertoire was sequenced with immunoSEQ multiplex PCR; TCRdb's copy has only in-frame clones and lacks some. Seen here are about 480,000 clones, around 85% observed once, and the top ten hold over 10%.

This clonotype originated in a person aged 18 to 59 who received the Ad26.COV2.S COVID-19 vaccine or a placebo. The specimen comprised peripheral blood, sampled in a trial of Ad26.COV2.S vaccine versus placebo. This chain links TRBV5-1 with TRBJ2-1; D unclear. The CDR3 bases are TGCGCCAGCAGAGAGGCGTTTGGGTGGTTCCTTCGTATGTTCTTC. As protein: CASREAFGWFLRMFF.